This T cell receptor beta chain was found in a study of response to subunit inactivated influenza vaccine. This clonotype was seen ten or more times. TCRdb redid the calling of the RT-PCR reads with MiXCR, one entry per CDR3 protein. This table holds roughly 500,000 distinct CDR3 sequences, 20% to 25% found once. Another study also made use of these data, one on T cells expressing NK-cell markers. From that paper: With UMIs, 5'RACE template switching was used to make TCR beta cDNA.

The material sequenced was CD4+ T cells sorted from PBMCs, taken 11 to 12 days after vaccination. This receptor was taken from a man aged 50 or older who received an inactivated influenza vaccine.

DNA for the CDR3: TGCGCCAGCAGCCGAAACCGGGACAGAGCCACAGATACGCAGTATTTT. Translated: CASSRNRDRATDTQYF. This chain connects TRBV4-1 to TRBJ2-3; 7 bases match TRBD1. Trimming removed 4 bases from V and 2 bases from J; junction bases left unmatched: 9. Germline CDR1 is MGHRA and CDR2 is YSYEKL. The CDR3 is 16 amino acids.